This T cell receptor beta chain comes out of a study of T-cell memory formation after mild COVID-19. Findings of the study overall: Clones that contracted from day 15 to 85 had balanced CD4/CD8; later expanders were CD4+ biased.

TCRdb independently ran MiXCR on the 5' RACE reads; one entry per CDR3 protein. The sample shows approximately 200,000 distinct CDR3 sequences, under 20% of them seen only once. Only one count was recorded for this clonotype. Its antigen is not identified. V shed 0 bases and J shed 0 bases, with 12 bases lying between them. The CDR3 spans 17 residues. Germline lookup yields CDR1 MGHRA and CDR2 YSYEKL. The TCR sequence derives from an adult woman who had mild COVID-19 (a few samples of this study predate the infection). Cell type and time point are not known. V and J are TRBV4-1 and TRBJ1-5, with D maybe TRBD1 (5 bases). Sequences were obtained from PBMCs or a T cell subset sorted from them (not recorded which). CDR3 sequence reads: CASSQDPGGYSNQPQHF. The CDR3 region has the DNA TGCGCCAGCAGCCAAGACCCTGGGGGTTATAGCAATCAGCCCCAGCATTTT.